What follows are 17 T cell receptor beta chains derived from one specimen sequenced in a study of post-analysis software for immune sequencing data. Unique molecular identifiers were built into the TCR beta cDNA libraries. TCRdb redid the calling of the PCR reads with MiXCR, one entry per CDR3 protein. The sample contains roughly 540,000 distinct CDR3 sequences, around 36% of which appear only once. Their antigens remain unidentified. Study-level findings and limits: The five TRBV segments detected at higher frequency in patients than in controls included TRBV5-6, TRBV5-1 and TRBV20-1.

The sequencing sample was made of blood. The receptor source for this set is a girl aged 2-17 years with multiple sclerosis.

The gene calls are TRBV20-1 and TRBJ2-5; the D gene is possibly TRBD2 (6 bases). The CDR3 covers 12 residues. From germline, CDR1 is DFQATT and CDR2 SNEGSKA (reference sequence). V shed 6 bases and J shed 4 bases, with 12 bases lying between them. CDR3 loop: CSATTGRETQYF. The CDR3 DNA reads as TGCAGTGCAACAACCGGGAGAGAGACCCAGTACTTC.

The chain is built from TRBV7-2 and TRBJ1-5; no definite D call. Germline V gene sequence: CDR1 SGHTA, CDR2 FQGNSA. Between the trimmed V and J ends, which lost 2 bases and 0 bases, there was a span of 5 bases. This CDR3 has 14 residues. CDR3: CASSLRHSNQPQHF. The DNA of the CDR3 is TGTGCCAGCAGCTTAAGACATAGCAATCAGCCCCAGCATTTT.

The sample holds a few counts of this clonotype. This may be a read error, as it is one base from a much larger clone. The genes are TRBV3-1 and TRBJ2-1, with D perhaps assigned TRBD1 or TRBD2 (6 bases each). The V end was cut by 4 bases, the J end by 2 bases, with 12 bases between. Germline CDR1 is LGHDT and CDR2 is YNNKEL (reference sequence). This CDR3 comprises 15 residues. The CDR3 region is CASSPLGGTYNEQFF. The DNA of the CDR3 is TGTGCCAGCAGCCCCCTAGGGGGGACCTACAATGAGCAGTTCTTC.

This clonotype was observed a few times. The CDR3: CSARIPGGLNEQYF. The CDR3 DNA is TGCAGTGCTAGAATTCCGGGGGGTTTGAACGAGCAGTACTTC. This chain uses TRBV20-1 with TRBJ2-7; 7 positions match TRBD2. Germline CDR1 is DFQATT and CDR2 is SNEGSKA (reference sequence). V lost 2 bases, J lost 5 bases, and 9 bases stayed unmatched. The CDR3 has 14 residues.

The CDR3 DNA reads TGTGCCAGCAGCCAATTTCCTAGAGCGCCCCAAGATACGCAGTATTTT. It codes for CASSQFPRAPQDTQYF. The V call is TRBV3-1, the J call TRBJ2-3; D is unresolved. V was clipped by 2 bases and J by 5 bases, with 17 bases between them. Germline V lookup: CDR1 LGHDT, CDR2 YNNKEL (reference sequence). This CDR3 spans 16 amino acids.

This clonotype was observed a handful of times. The V gene is TRBV5-1, the J gene TRBJ2-2, with D tentatively TRBD2 (6 bases). The CDR3 has 14 residues. Germline assignment: CDR1 SGHRS and CDR2 YFSETQ. Deletions cut 5 bases from V and 1 base from J, with 9 bases between. For the CDR3, the DNA is TGCGCCAGCAGTCGGACTATGAACACCGGGGAGCTGTTTTTT. Its protein product is CASSRTMNTGELFF.

This clonotype has a handful of counts. V and J are TRBV9 and TRBJ2-3; 8 bases line up with TRBD2. The V and J ends lost 0 bases and 4 bases, in that order; junction bases with no gene match: 7. Per the germline V gene, CDR1 is SGDLS and CDR2 is YYNGEE. CDR3 length: 16 residues. Here the CDR3 reads CASSVEAGGRSDTQYF. The CDR3 DNA reads as TGTGCCAGCAGCGTAGAGGCGGGGGGTCGCTCAGATACGCAGTATTTT.

The J gene is TRBJ2-1, the V gene TRBV7-8, with TRBD2 matching 8 bases. Germline CDR1 SGHVS, CDR2 FQNEAQ. The CDR3 is made up of 19 amino acids. The V and J ends lost 3 bases and 0 bases, in that order; junction bases with no gene match: 13. CDR3 sequence: CASSFPPSGGGNSYNEQFF. Here the CDR3 DNA reads TGTGCCAGCAGCTTCCCCCCGAGCGGGGGCGGAAACTCCTACAATGAGCAGTTCTTC.

This clonotype appeared a single time. The chain recombines TRBV20-1 with TRBJ1-6, with TRBD1 matching over 10 bases. Germline-derived CDR1 and CDR2 are DFQATT and SNEGSKA (reference sequence). CDR3 length equals 14 residues. Trimming cost V 6 bases and J 14 bases; bases outside gene matches: 13. The CDR3 DNA follows: TGCAGTGCGGCACTGACAGGGGGCCAGGATTCCCTCCACTTT. Protein product: CSAALTGGQDSLHF.

V usage is TRBV9 and J usage is TRBJ2-1; D perhaps matches TRBD2 (7 bases). Trimming removed 4 bases from V and 3 bases from J, with 14 bases in between. The length of the CDR3 is 15 residues. CDR1 is SGDLS and CDR2 is YYNGEE in the germline V gene. CDR3 coding DNA: TGTGCCAGCAGCTCTGGGGGGGCCGTCTACAATGAGCAGTTCTTC. Amino acid sequence: CASSSGGAVYNEQFF.

The rearrangement joins TRBV27 to TRBJ2-1; no clear D. V lost 5 bases, J lost 6 bases, and 11 bases lay in between. Germline V CDR1 and CDR2: MNHEY, SMNVEV (reference sequence). The CDR3 has 13 amino acids. The CDR3 sequence: CASSPRPANEQFF. The CDR3 region has the DNA TGTGCCAGCAGTCCAAGGCCCGCCAATGAGCAGTTCTTC.

The CDR3 sequence is CSVAGGLAKNIQYF. The CDR3 nucleotides are TGCAGCGTTGCTGGGGGGCTAGCCAAAAACATTCAGTACTTC. The rearrangement joins TRBV29-1 to TRBJ2-4; the D call may be TRBD1 or TRBD2 (6 bases each). Trimming removed 4 bases from V and 0 bases from J, with 10 bases in between. CDR3 size: 14 residues. Per germline, CDR1 SQVTM and CDR2 ANQGSEA.

This clonotype was recorded a few times. Compared with germline, one end of the junction differs, possibly owing to a read error. V gene TRBV5-1 combines with J gene TRBJ2-7, with D possibly being TRBD1 (5 bases). This CDR3 spans 13 amino acids. From germline, CDR1 is SGHRS and CDR2 YFSETQ. The CDR3 sequence: CASSFQGSHEQYF. The CDR3 nucleotides read TGCGCCAGCAGCTTCCAGGGCTCCCACGAGCAGTACTTC.

V usage is TRBV11-2 and J usage is TRBJ2-5, with D tentatively TRBD2 (5 bases). Germline lookup yields CDR1 SGHAT and CDR2 FQNNGV. V lost 1 base and J 1 base, leaving 13 bases between the germline ends. CDR3 length equals 16 residues. Here the CDR3 reads CASSLGRLALQETQYF. The CDR3 nucleotides read TGTGCCAGCAGCTTAGGTCGCCTAGCCCTCCAAGAGACCCAGTACTTC.

The table lists this clonotype with a few counts. The chain is built from TRBV7-9 and TRBJ2-7, with 8 positions matching TRBD1. Germline lookup yields CDR1 SEHNR and CDR2 FQNEAQ (reference sequence). CDR3 length: 15 amino acids. Unmatched junction bases numbered 7, after V lost 5 bases and J lost 1 base. CDR3 nucleotides: TGTGCCAGCAGCCCCCCAGGGGGCACATCCTACGAGCAGTACTTC. It codes for CASSPPGGTSYEQYF.

This clonotype was observed at least ten times. The V gene is TRBV27, the J gene TRBJ2-1; 8 nucleotides agree with TRBD1. CDR3 size: 15 residues. The ends lost 11 bases at V and 0 bases at J; junction bases unmatched: 9. From germline, CDR1 is MNHEY and CDR2 SMNVEV (reference sequence). CDR3 amino acids: CASSRTGPSYNEQFF. In DNA form, the CDR3 reads TGTGCCTCATCTAGGACAGGGCCCTCCTACAATGAGCAGTTCTTC.

This clonotype showed up just a few times. This chain links TRBV11-2 with TRBJ1-5; tentative D call: TRBD1 (5 bases). The CDR3 length is 13 residues. CDR1 and CDR2 (germline): SGHAT, FQNNGV. The V end lost 5 bases, the J end lost 1 base, and 6 bases lay between the germline ends. CDR3 in DNA: TGTGCCAGCAGCCAGGGAAGCAATCAGCCCCAGCATTTT. Its translation: CASSQGSNQPQHF.